This T cell receptor beta chain was captured by sequencing in a study of immune evolution from preneoplasia to lung adenocarcinoma listed by TCRdb under 2021. Broadly, across the study: HLA loss of heterozygosity was observed in around 7.5%, 14% and 36% of AIS, MIA and ADC lesions, respectively, and was not observed in any AAH lesions. The study used immune gene expression, TCR sequencing and multiplex immunofluorescence to profile the immune contexture of lung adenocarcinoma precursors and invasive adenocarcinoma. Resected precursor lesions (AAH, AIS, MIA) and invasive adenocarcinomas were each compared against paired morphologically normal lung tissue. Sample size was based on specimen availability rather than a prior power calculation. Whole exome sequencing and methylation data from the same cohort of nodules were integrated with the immune data. In total, the cohort included roughly 49 patients with pulmonary nodules, all of whom underwent surgical resection. A total of 40 to 60 patients contributed TCR sequencing data. According to the study, over a hundred samples went through TCR sequencing. POLYSOLVER was used to infer Class I HLA alleles from exome data, while LOHHLA was used to detect allele-specific HLA loss.

Using the immunoSEQ hsTCRbeta Kit, TCR beta CDR3 regions were sequenced from DNA. In the source study's methods: TCR sequencing data were analysed with the ImmunoSEQ Analyzer. T cell clonality was defined as 1 minus Pielou's evenness, calculated on productive rearrangements. The inverse Simpson index, applied to productive templates, was used to measure T cell diversity. T cell density was TCR beta template counts normalized to usable DNA, estimated by amplifying and sequencing housekeeping genes. TCR metrics were compared across histologic stages using two-sided Kruskal-Wallis tests. The source is immuneACCESS, and TCRdb retained only in-frame sequences with V and J called. Part of the clones is not carried over; for the studies checked, unresolved V genes explain less than half of this, and the remainder is unexplained. The DNA was the basis for D and trimming; V, J and clone size are from that table. The sample contains 9,000 or so clones, around 87% of them found a single time. The top ten clonotypes cover 2% to 2.5% of the sample.

Counted from cysteine to phenylalanine, this CDR3 has 12 amino acids. The entry retains the CDR3 DNA only, 36 bases that are in frame from base 1. V is cut by 4 bases and J by 7 bases, and the space between the germline ends is 10 bases. The germline V gene gives CDR1 as MGHRA and CDR2 as YSYEKL. Study-wide findings and limitations: The highest clonality was observed in normal lung, whereas higher T cell density and diversity but lower clonality appeared to be present in later-stage lesions. Normal lung had the highest top T cell clone frequencies, which appeared to decline progressively from AAH through AIS, MIA and invasive adenocarcinoma. All patients were from Japan and China, so applicability to Western populations was uncertain. The highest T cell clonality was observed in KRAS-mutant nodules compared with EGFR-mutant or double wild-type lesions. Findings were based on association rather than direct causation; larger cohorts with long-term follow-up and longitudinal biopsies were deemed needed.

Patients underwent resection in Japan or China between about 2013 and 2017. The histologic diagnosis of each case was independently confirmed on H&E slides by two lung cancer pathologists. For nucleic acid extraction, premalignant or tumor cells were enriched by macro-dissection following pathologic assessment. The AllPrep DNA/RNA FFPE Kit was used to isolate DNA from FFPE tissue. About this clone itself: Its specific antigen is unknown. Base qualities are missing; no much larger clone stands one base away.

Material for sequencing was FFPE invasive lung adenocarcinoma tissue. Explained via the paper, the cell subset or site label denotes: frankly invasive lung adenocarcinoma (ADC). Recombination joined TRBV4-1 with TRBJ1-1; tentative D gene TRBD1, with 6 bases matching. The origin of this receptor is a person between 65 and 79 years old with invasive lung adenocarcinoma. The nucleotides read TGCGCCAGCAGCCCCAGGGGCGATGAAGCTTTCTTT. It encodes CASSPRGDEAFF.